This T cell receptor (beta chain) derives from a study of identical twins (dated by TCRdb to about 2016). With respect to the entire study: To test whether fetal clonotypes persist, this study deep-sequenced TCR alpha and beta repertoires from monozygotic twins, from unrelated adults of various ages, and from cord blood. Replicate twin experiments were performed at different times using different library preparation protocols to rule out contamination. Broader findings and caveats from the paper: Excess twin sharing in beta out-of-frame sequences was weaker because fewer shared sequences lowered the signal-to-noise ratio. In monozygotic twins, recombination models systematically underestimated out-of-frame TCR alpha sharing, but the models matched the sharing seen between unrelated individuals. Because the same donors could not be followed over many years, the conclusions relied on cross-sectional statistical analysis. Compared with coincidental sharing between unrelated individuals, out-of-frame TCR alpha sequences shared between twins showed an excess of sequences with low generation probability. Fewer insertions were carried by abundant cord blood beta clonotypes, a similar but weaker trend appeared in young adult naive repertoires, and no such trend appeared in memory repertoires. Invariant T cells such as MAIT and iNKT could partly confound zero-insertion analyses, although diverse VJ usage argued against such confounding for most clonotypes.

All donors were healthy Caucasians. The twin cohort consisted of three pairs of female monozygotic twins, all aged about 18 to 29 years. Peripheral blood mononuclear cells were the source from which RNA for the TCR libraries was isolated. Libraries came from 5' RACE. Instrument used: Illumina HiSeq 2000. A universal primer binding site was added through template switching, and the final cDNA carried a unique molecular identifier so that TCR cDNA molecules could be counted accurately. Specific primers in the conserved constant-segment region were used to synthesize first-strand cDNA for TCR alpha and beta chains. Each cDNA library was double barcoded, with a SMART-Mk sample barcode plus Illumina barcodes, to control for contamination. Two successive PCR steps introduced TruSeq adapter sequences along with Illumina sample barcodes. The Illumina HiSeq platform was used with custom primers to sequence TCR alpha and beta cDNA libraries. The authors processed their data as follows. Unique molecular identifiers were extracted from raw reads with MiGEC, and CDR3 positions were determined with MiXCR. Recombination models were inferred per individual with the repgenHMM and IGoR tools using an EM algorithm. Shared clonotypes were analyzed with the tcR package in R, and sharing was normalized by the product of cloneset sizes. Out-of-frame nonproductive sequences were analyzed to study raw recombination free of thymic and clonal selection effects. The public reads were quality trimmed at Q25 with fastp and then assembled into clones with MiXCR by TCRdb, keeping productive beta chains. Records with the same CDR3 protein are collapsed into one entry carrying the most frequent genes and DNA. The V and J calls and clone size are TCRdb's, not the authors'. This sample holds approximately 680,000 distinct CDR3 sequences; roughly 7.1% were observed only once. 1.6% of the sample belongs to the ten largest clones.

Here V drops 1 base and J drops 8 bases, and the junction holds 8 bases not matched to any gene. The germline V gene encodes CDR1 KGHDR and CDR2 SFDVKD. Including the terminal cysteine and phenylalanine, the CDR3 comprises 16 residues. The retained sequence is limited to the CDR3, 48 bases, with the frame set at the first base. This clonotype was counted only a few times. The antigen this receptor binds is unknown. Base qualities are missing; no much larger clone stands one base away. This sample also appeared in a second study, on yellow fever vaccine responses in identical twins. That second report states: The authors reported that the T cell response to vaccination in identical twins appeared partly convergent and partly personalized. Focusing on identical twins, the study followed the T cell clones that responded to the vaccine, and did so with precision.

The TCR was taken from a woman between 18 and 30 years old in good health. Sequenced: PBMCs. This chain is built from TRBV24-1 and TRBJ2-1; TRBD1 aligns with 9 central bases. The DNA sequence reads TGTGCCACCAGTGATTTTCTCGGACAGGGGAAGCATGAGCAGTTCTTC. Translated, this gives CATSDFLGQGKHEQFF.